These T cell receptor beta chains were read from a single sample in a study of blood T cell repertoires in COVID-19. Assay: immunoSEQ multiplex PCR; the TCRdb copy retains only in-frame clones and omits some. The sample yields some 370,000 clones, 85% to 90% seen once. Material for sequencing was peripheral blood. The receptors originated from a man younger than 35 with active or convalescent COVID-19. CDR3s include the opening cysteine and the closing phenylalanine or tryptophan. A D gene is named only where the DNA matches it firmly. Expanded clones are given a class, and other clones once, few, many or no size at all.

j_call: TRBJ1-6; v_call: TRBV4-1; clone_size: .; d_call: .; cdr3_nt: TGCGCCAGCAGCCAAGAGGGGCATTCACCCCTCCACTTT; cdr3_aa: CASSQEGHSPLHF
j_call: TRBJ2-7; v_call: TRBV28; clone_size: .; d_call: .; cdr3_nt: TGTGCCAGCAACTCCAGGGTGACCTCCTACGAGCAGTACTTC; cdr3_aa: CASNSRVTSYEQYF
j_call: TRBJ1-2; v_call: TRBV5-6; clone_size: .; d_call: .; cdr3_nt: TGTGCCAGCAGAGTCCGTGGAGCTAACTATGGCTACACCTTC; cdr3_aa: CASRVRGANYGYTF
j_call: TRBJ2-3; v_call: TRBV27; clone_size: .; d_call: TRBD2; cdr3_nt: TGTGCCAGCAGTTTATCGATGCGGGAGTATTTGCCAGATACGCAGTATTTT; cdr3_aa: CASSLSMREYLPDTQYF
j_call: TRBJ2-3; v_call: TRBV5-5; clone_size: .; d_call: TRBD1; cdr3_nt: TGTGCCAGCAGCTTGGCCTCAGGGGGCGGCACAGATACGCAGTATTTT; cdr3_aa: CASSLASGGGTDTQYF
j_call: TRBJ1-2; v_call: TRBV2; clone_size: .; d_call: TRBD1; cdr3_nt: TGTGCCAGCAGAGGCAGCCGGGACAGGGGCGCTTATGGCTACACCTTC; cdr3_aa: CASRGSRDRGAYGYTF
j_call: TRBJ2-2; v_call: TRBV9; clone_size: .; d_call: TRBD1; cdr3_nt: TGTGCCAGCAGCGTAGTCCCCGGGACAGAGAACACCGGGGAGCTGTTTTTT; cdr3_aa: CASSVVPGTENTGELFF
j_call: TRBJ2-1; v_call: TRBV28; clone_size: .; d_call: TRBD1; cdr3_nt: TGTGCCAGCAGTTTATTGACCGACAGGGGGCTTTACAATGAGCAGTTCTTC; cdr3_aa: CASSLLTDRGLYNEQFF
j_call: TRBJ2-1; v_call: TRBV3-1/TRBV3-2; clone_size: once; d_call: TRBD1; cdr3_nt: TGTGCCAGCAGTTCCGGGACAGGGGGGTACAATGAGCAGTTCTTC; cdr3_aa: CASSSGTGGYNEQFF
j_call: TRBJ2-3; v_call: TRBV9; clone_size: .; d_call: TRBD1; cdr3_nt: TGTGCCAGCAGCGCTCGCGACAGGGGTAGAGTGGATACGCAGTATTTT; cdr3_aa: CASSARDRGRVDTQYF
j_call: TRBJ2-7; v_call: TRBV19; clone_size: .; d_call: TRBD1; cdr3_nt: TGTGCCAGTAGTATAGAGACAGGGGGCTTGTTCGAGCAGTACTTC; cdr3_aa: CASSIETGGLFEQYF
j_call: TRBJ2-7; v_call: TRBV4-3; clone_size: .; d_call: TRBD1; cdr3_nt: TGCGCCAGCAGCCAAGCAGGGGGCAGGAACGAGCAGTACTTC; cdr3_aa: CASSQAGGRNEQYF
j_call: TRBJ1-1; v_call: TRBV12-3/TRBV12-4; clone_size: .; d_call: .; cdr3_nt: TGTGCCAGCAAAGAAGTACAGATTACTGAAGCTTTCTTT; cdr3_aa: CASKEVQITEAFF
j_call: TRBJ1-1; v_call: TRBV3-1/TRBV3-2; clone_size: once; d_call: .; cdr3_nt: TGTGCCAGCAGCCAAGATTCCCAGAACACTGAAGCTTTCTTT; cdr3_aa: CASSQDSQNTEAFF
j_call: TRBJ2-1; v_call: TRBV6-5; clone_size: once; d_call: TRBD2; cdr3_nt: TGTGCCAGTCATAGCGGGATGACCTACAATGAGCAGTTCTTC; cdr3_aa: CASHSGMTYNEQFF